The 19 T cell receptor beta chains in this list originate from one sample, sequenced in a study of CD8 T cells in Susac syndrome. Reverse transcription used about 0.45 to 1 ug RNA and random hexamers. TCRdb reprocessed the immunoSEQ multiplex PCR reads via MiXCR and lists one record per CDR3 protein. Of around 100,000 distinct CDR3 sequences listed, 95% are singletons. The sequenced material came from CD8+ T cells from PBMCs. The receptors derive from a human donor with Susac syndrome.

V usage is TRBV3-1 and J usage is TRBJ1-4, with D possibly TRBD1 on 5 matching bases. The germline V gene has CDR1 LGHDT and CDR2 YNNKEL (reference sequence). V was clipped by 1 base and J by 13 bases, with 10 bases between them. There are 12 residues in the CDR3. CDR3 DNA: TGTGCCAGCAGCCAAGGATCGGGGGGACTGTTTTTT. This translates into CASSQGSGGLFF.

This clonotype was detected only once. Here the CDR3 reads CASSEQGADEQYF. In DNA form, the CDR3 reads TGTGCCAGCAGTGAACAGGGGGCAGACGAGCAGTACTTC. This sequence joins TRBV12-3 or TRBV12-4 and TRBJ2-7; 9 bases map to TRBD1. Germline trimming cut 5 bases from V and 5 bases from J; bases unmatched to any gene: 4. The CDR3 loop spans 13 amino acids.

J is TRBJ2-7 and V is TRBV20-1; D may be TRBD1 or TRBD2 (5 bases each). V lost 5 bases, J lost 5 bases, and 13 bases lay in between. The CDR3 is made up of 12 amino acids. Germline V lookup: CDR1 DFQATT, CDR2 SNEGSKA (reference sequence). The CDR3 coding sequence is TGCAGTGCTCGACGGGGCGAGAACGAGCAGTACTTC. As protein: CSARRGENEQYF.

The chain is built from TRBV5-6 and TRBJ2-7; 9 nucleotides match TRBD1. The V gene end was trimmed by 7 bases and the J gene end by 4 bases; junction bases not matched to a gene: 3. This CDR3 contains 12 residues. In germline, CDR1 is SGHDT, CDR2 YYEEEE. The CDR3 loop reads CASRGQGYEQYF. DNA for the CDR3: TGTGCCAGCCGTGGACAGGGGTACGAGCAGTACTTC.

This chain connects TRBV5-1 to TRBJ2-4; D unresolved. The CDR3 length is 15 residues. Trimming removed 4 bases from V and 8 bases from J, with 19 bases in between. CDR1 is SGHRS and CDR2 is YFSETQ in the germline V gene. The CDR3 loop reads CASSRTSDAADIQYF. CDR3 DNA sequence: TGCGCCAGCAGCCGCACTTCGGACGCGGCGGACATTCAGTACTTC.

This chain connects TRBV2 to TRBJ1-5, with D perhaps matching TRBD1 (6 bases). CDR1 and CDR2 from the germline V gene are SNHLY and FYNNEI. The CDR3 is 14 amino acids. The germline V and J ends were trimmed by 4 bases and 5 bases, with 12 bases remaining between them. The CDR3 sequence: CASSGGGAYQPQHF. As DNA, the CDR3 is TGTGCCAGCAGTGGAGGGGGGGCTTATCAGCCCCAGCATTTT.

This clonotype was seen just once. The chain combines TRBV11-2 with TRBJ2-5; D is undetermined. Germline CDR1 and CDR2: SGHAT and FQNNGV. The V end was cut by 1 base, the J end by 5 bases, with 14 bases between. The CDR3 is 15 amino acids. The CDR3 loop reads CASSLGLSYGETQYF. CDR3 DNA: TGTGCCAGCAGCTTAGGACTCAGTTACGGGGAGACCCAGTACTTC.

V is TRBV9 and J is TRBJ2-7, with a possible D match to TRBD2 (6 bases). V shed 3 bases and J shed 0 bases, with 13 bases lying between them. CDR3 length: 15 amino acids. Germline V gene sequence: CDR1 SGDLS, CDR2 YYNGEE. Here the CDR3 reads CASSEDSGHSYEQYF. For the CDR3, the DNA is TGTGCCAGCAGCGAAGATAGCGGACACTCCTACGAGCAGTACTTC.

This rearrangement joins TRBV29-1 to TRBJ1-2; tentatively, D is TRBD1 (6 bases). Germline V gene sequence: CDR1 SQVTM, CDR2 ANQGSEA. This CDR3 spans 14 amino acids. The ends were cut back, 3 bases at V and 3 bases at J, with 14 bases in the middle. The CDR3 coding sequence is TGCAGCGTTGATAACGGGGGGCCGGACTATGGCTACACCTTC. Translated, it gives CSVDNGGPDYGYTF.

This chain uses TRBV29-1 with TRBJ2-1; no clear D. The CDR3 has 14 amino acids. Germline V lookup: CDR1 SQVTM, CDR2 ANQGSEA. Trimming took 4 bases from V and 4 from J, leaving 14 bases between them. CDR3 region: CSVAVPRSYNEQFF. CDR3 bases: TGCAGCGTTGCCGTCCCGAGATCATACAATGAGCAGTTCTTC.

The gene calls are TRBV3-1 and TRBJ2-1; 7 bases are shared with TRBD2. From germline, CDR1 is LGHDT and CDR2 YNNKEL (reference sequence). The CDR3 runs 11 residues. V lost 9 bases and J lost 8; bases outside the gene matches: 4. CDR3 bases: TGTGCCAGTCTGGGGGGGGATGAGCAGTTCTTC. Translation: CASLGGDEQFF.

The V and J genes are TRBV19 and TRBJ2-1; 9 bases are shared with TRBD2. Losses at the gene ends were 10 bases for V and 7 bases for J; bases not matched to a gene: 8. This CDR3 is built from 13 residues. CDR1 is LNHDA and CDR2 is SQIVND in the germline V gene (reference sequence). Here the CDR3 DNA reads TGTGCCACACTAGCGGGTCCTTGGAATGAGCAGTTCTTC. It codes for CATLAGPWNEQFF.

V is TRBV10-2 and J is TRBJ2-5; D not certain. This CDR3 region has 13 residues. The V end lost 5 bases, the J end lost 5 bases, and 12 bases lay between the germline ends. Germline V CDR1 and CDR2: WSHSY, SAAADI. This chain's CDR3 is CASSRSAGETQYF. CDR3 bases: TGCGCCAGCAGTAGGTCCGCCGGGGAGACCCAGTACTTC.

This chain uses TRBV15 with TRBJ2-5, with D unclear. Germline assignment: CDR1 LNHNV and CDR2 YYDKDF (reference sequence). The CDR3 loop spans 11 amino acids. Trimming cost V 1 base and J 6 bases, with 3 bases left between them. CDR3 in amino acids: CATSRGKTQYF. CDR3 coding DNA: TGTGCCACCAGCAGAGGGAAGACCCAGTACTTC. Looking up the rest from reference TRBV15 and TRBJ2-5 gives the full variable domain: DAMVIQNPRYQVTQFGKPVTLSCSQTLNHNVMYWYQQKSSQAPKLLFHYYDKDFNNEADTPDNFQSRRPNTSFCFLDIRSPGLGDTAMYLCATSRGKTQYFGPGTRLLVL.

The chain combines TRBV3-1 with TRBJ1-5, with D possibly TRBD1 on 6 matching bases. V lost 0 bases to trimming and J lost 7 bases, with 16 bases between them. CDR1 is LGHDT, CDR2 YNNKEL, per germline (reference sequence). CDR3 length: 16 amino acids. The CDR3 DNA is TGTGCCAGCAGCCAAGATCATCGGGGGCCGGGGCAGCCCCAGCATTTT. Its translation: CASSQDHRGPGQPQHF.

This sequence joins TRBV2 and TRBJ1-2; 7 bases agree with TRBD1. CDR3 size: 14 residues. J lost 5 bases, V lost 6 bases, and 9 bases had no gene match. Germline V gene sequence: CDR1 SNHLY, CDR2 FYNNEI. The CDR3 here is CASSVTGKGYGYTF. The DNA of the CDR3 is TGTGCCAGCAGCGTGACAGGGAAAGGGTATGGCTACACCTTC. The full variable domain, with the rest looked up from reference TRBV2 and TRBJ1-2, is EPEVTQTPSHQVTQMGQEVILRCVPISNHLYFYWYRQILGQKVEFLVSFYNNEISEKSEIFDDQFSVERPDGSNFTLKIRSTKLEDSAMYFCASSVTGKGYGYTFGSGTRLTVV.

The CDR3 DNA follows: TGCGCCAGCAGCCAAGTGGAAAACTATGGCTACACCTTC. Protein sequence: CASSQVENYGYTF. The chain uses TRBV4-1 and TRBJ1-2; no reliable D call. In germline, CDR1 is MGHRA, CDR2 YSYEKL. Trimming removed 1 base from V and 2 bases from J, with 5 bases in between. The CDR3 loop spans 13 amino acids.

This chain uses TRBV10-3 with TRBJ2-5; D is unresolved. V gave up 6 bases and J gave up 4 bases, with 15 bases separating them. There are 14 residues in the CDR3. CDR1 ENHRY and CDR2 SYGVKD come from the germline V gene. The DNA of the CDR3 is TGTGCCATCAGCCCAGACGGCTTAGGAGAGACCCAGTACTTC. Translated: CAISPDGLGETQYF.

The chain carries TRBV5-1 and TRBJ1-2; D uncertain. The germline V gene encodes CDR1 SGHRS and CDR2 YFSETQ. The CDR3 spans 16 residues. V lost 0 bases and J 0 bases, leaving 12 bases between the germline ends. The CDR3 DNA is TGCGCCAGCAGCTTGGGCGGAGATTTCGCTAACTATGGCTACACCTTC. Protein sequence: CASSLGGDFANYGYTF.